This T cell receptor beta chain was documented in a study of blood T cell repertoires in COVID-19. Overall study: Italy, Spain and the United States were the sources of the convalescent and acute COVID-19 samples.

Sequenced by immunoSEQ multiplex PCR; TCRdb stores in-frame clones only, minus some. Of 150,000 to 200,000 clones in the sample, approximately 78% were seen once. Germline-derived CDR1 and CDR2 are LNHDA and SQIVND (reference sequence). The CDR3 spans 13 residues. With 3 bases clipped from V and 8 bases from J, the junction kept 4 bases outside the gene matches. The receptor's source is a human donor in a cohort sampled during active COVID-19. This chain connects TRBV19 to TRBJ2-1; 7 bases map to TRBD2. Material: peripheral blood. CDR3 region: CASSIQGGDEQFF. The CDR3 nucleotides read TGTGCCAGTAGTATCCAGGGAGGGGATGAGCAGTTCTTC.